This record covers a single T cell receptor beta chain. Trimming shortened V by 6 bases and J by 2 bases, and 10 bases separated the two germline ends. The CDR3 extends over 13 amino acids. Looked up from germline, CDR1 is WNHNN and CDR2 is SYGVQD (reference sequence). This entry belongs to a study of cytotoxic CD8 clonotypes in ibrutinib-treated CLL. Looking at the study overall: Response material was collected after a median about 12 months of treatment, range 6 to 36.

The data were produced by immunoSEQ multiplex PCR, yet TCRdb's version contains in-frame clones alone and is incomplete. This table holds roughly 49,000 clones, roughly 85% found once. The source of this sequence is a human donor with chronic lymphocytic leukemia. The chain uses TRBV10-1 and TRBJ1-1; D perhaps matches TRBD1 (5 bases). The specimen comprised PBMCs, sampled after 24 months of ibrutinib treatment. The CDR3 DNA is TGCGCCAGCAGGAGGGACGGTAACACTGAAGCTTTCTTT. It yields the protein CASRRDGNTEAFF.